The present T cell receptor beta chain was sequenced within a study of CD8 T cells in ankylosing spondylitis (dated by TCRdb to about 2017). For the wider study: T cell receptor beta repertoires were profiled in healthy donors and ankylosing spondylitis patients so that disease-linked TCR variants could be found. The full study cohort comprised around 23 ankylosing spondylitis patients and approximately 100 healthy donors. Peripheral blood was sampled, and synovial fluid was also collected from ankylosing spondylitis patients.

The reads were generated on an Illumina HiSeq 2500. TCR beta libraries were prepared by quantitative 5'-RACE with molecular barcodes. The paper's data handling went like this. Disease-linked TCR variants were identified with a new computational method built on a probabilistic model of VDJ rearrangement. In TCRdb, the public reads were trimmed at Q25 with fastp and aligned with MiXCR, with productive beta chains retained. Identical CDR3 proteins give one entry, which carries the most common genes and DNA. Clone size and V and J calls follow TCRdb, not the original study. A total of a few hundred thousand distinct CDR3 sequences appear in this sample, over 15% of them only once. About a third of the sample belongs to the ten largest clones. In this sample, this clonotype turned up many times. It lacks a known antigen. Base qualities are not provided; no much larger clone lies one nucleotide away. From the germline V gene, CDR1 is MGHDK and CDR2 is SYGVNS. Spanning cysteine to phenylalanine, the CDR3 consists of 12 amino acids. Of all the DNA, just the CDR3 is kept, 36 bases in frame from base 1. V and J lose 3 bases and 5 bases, and a span of 8 bases separates them.

Results the study describes overall, beyond this receptor: The disease-linked clones had a CD8+ phenotype and were found at relatively low frequencies in peripheral blood. Blood from ankylosing spondylitis patients appeared to be characterized by a TCR beta motif composed of about eight highly homologous amino acid variants. Some motif variants had previously been reported in the synovial fluid and blood of reactive arthritis patients, which suggests shared mechanisms of disease initiation. According to the report, matched synovial fluid samples from ankylosing spondylitis patients were significantly enriched for the disease-linked clones.

Sequencing was performed on blood, either unsorted or a sorted T cell fraction (not recorded which). The sequence is built from TRBV25-1 and TRBJ2-7; the D gene lacks a confident call. The source of this sequence is a male donor with ankylosing spondylitis or in good health (not recorded which). The DNA reads TGTGCCAGCAGTGAGGGTCGGGACGAGCAGTACTTC. Its protein reads: CASSEGRDEQYF.